Listed below are T cell receptor beta chains from one sample, sequenced in a study of cytomegalovirus exposure and HLA in healthy donors. The table came from immunoSEQ multiplex PCR; TCRdb's copy has only in-frame clones and leaves some out. This sample has 110,000 or so clones, with about 8.6% found just once. Sequences were obtained from PBMCs. The source is a woman in her thirties or forties in good health and CMV-seropositive. Each CDR3 is given with its conserved first and last residue. A D gene is named only where the DNA matches it firmly. Part of the rows lack a size; the others show once, few, many or a class for expanded clones.

d_gene: NA
j_gene: TRBJ1-4
v_gene: TRBV5-4
abundance: NA
CDR3nt: TGTGCCAGCAGCGCTAGGGGTGGCGCAACTAATGAAAAACTGTTTTTT
CDR3aa: CASSARGGATNEKLFF

d_gene: NA
j_gene: TRBJ2-7
v_gene: TRBV5-8
abundance: few
CDR3nt: TGTGCCAGCAGCTCCAAACAGGGCTACGAGCAGTACTTC
CDR3aa: CASSSKQGYEQYF

d_gene: TRBD1
j_gene: TRBJ2-1
v_gene: TRBV7-3
abundance: few
CDR3nt: TGTGCCAGCAGCCCCGGGACAGGCAACAATGAGCAGTTCTTC
CDR3aa: CASSPGTGNNEQFF

d_gene: NA
j_gene: TRBJ1-1
v_gene: TRBV19
abundance: few
CDR3nt: TGTGCCAGTAGTATTGGCACATTGAACACTGAAGCTTTCTTT
CDR3aa: CASSIGTLNTEAFF

d_gene: TRBD1
j_gene: TRBJ1-1
v_gene: TRBV18
abundance: NA
CDR3nt: TGTGCCAGCTCACTTCGCCGGGGACAGCTGAACACTGAAGCTTTCTTT
CDR3aa: CASSLRRGQLNTEAFF

d_gene: NA
j_gene: TRBJ1-4
v_gene: TRBV27
abundance: NA
CDR3nt: TGTGCCAGCCCAGGGAGGGGTGTTGCAACTAATGAAAAACTGTTTTTT
CDR3aa: CASPGRGVATNEKLFF

d_gene: NA
j_gene: TRBJ1-1
v_gene: TRBV5-6
abundance: NA
CDR3nt: TGTGCCAGCAGCTTGAGGTCAGGGCCCTCTGAAGCTTTCTTT
CDR3aa: CASSLRSGPSEAFF

d_gene: TRBD2
j_gene: TRBJ2-3
v_gene: TRBV15
abundance: NA
CDR3nt: TGTGCCACCAGCAGAGAAAGCGGGGGTTTCGCAGATACGCAGTATTTT
CDR3aa: CATSRESGGFADTQYF

d_gene: NA
j_gene: TRBJ1-1
v_gene: TRBV6-1
abundance: NA
CDR3nt: TGTGCCAGCAGTGAACACAGGGAGGGCACTGAAGCTTTCTTT
CDR3aa: CASSEHREGTEAFF

d_gene: TRBD1
j_gene: TRBJ2-1
v_gene: TRBV6-5
abundance: few
CDR3nt: TGTGCCAGCAGTAGGACAGGGGATGGCAATGAGCAGTTCTTC
CDR3aa: CASSRTGDGNEQFF

d_gene: NA
j_gene: TRBJ2-3
v_gene: TRBV19
abundance: few
CDR3nt: TGTGCCAGTAGTAGGAGGGGAACAATTTTTACAGATACGCAGTATTTT
CDR3aa: CASSRRGTIFTDTQYF

d_gene: TRBD1
j_gene: TRBJ1-5
v_gene: TRBV18
abundance: NA
CDR3nt: TGTGCCAGCTCACCGCAACAGGGGGTGGGGGATCAGCCCCAGCATTTT
CDR3aa: CASSPQQGVGDQPQHF

d_gene: NA
j_gene: TRBJ2-2
v_gene: TRBV5-1
abundance: NA
CDR3nt: TGCGCCAGCAGCTCCGGATACGCGACAGGAATCAGCATCGGGGAGCTGTTTTTT
CDR3aa: CASSSGYATGISIGELFF

d_gene: NA
j_gene: TRBJ1-5
v_gene: TRBV19
abundance: few
CDR3nt: TGTGCCAGTAGTATCTCCGGCAGGAATAGCAATCAGCCCCAGCATTTT
CDR3aa: CASSISGRNSNQPQHF

d_gene: TRBD1
j_gene: TRBJ1-2
v_gene: TRBV7-2
abundance: NA
CDR3nt: TGTGCCAGCAGCTTAGGGGGACAGGGACTGGTGGGCTACACCTTC
CDR3aa: CASSLGGQGLVGYTF

d_gene: NA
j_gene: TRBJ2-3
v_gene: TRBV28
abundance: few
CDR3nt: TGTGCCAGCAGTCCCCTTAGTCCAGATACGCAGTATTTT
CDR3aa: CASSPLSPDTQYF

d_gene: TRBD1
j_gene: TRBJ1-5
v_gene: TRBV6-5
abundance: NA
CDR3nt: TGTGCCAGCAGGGGGACAGGGGGCGGGCAGCCCCAGCATTTT
CDR3aa: CASRGTGGGQPQHF

d_gene: NA
j_gene: TRBJ1-2
v_gene: TRBV4-1
abundance: few
CDR3nt: TGCGCCAGCAGCCAAGTGCTTTGGGGCAGCCAAGAAGGCTACACCTTC
CDR3aa: CASSQVLWGSQEGYTF

d_gene: NA
j_gene: TRBJ1-2
v_gene: TRBV11-2
abundance: NA
CDR3nt: TGTGCCAGCACCCTAGTAGCTAACTATGGCTACACCTTC
CDR3aa: CASTLVANYGYTF

d_gene: NA
j_gene: TRBJ2-2
v_gene: TRBV18
abundance: NA
CDR3nt: TGTGCCAGCTCACCATTTGTTGGGACAACGAACACCGGGGAGCTGTTTTTT
CDR3aa: CASSPFVGTTNTGELFF

d_gene: NA
j_gene: TRBJ1-2
v_gene: TRBV30
abundance: NA
CDR3nt: TGTGCCTGGAAGGGAGCTCCTAACCGCTTTCTTAACTATGGCTACACCTTC
CDR3aa: CAWKGAPNRFLNYGYTF

d_gene: NA
j_gene: TRBJ2-1
v_gene: TRBV5-1
abundance: few
CDR3nt: TGCGCCAGCAGCAACTCACCGAGCTCCTACAATGAGCAGTTCTTC
CDR3aa: CASSNSPSSYNEQFF

d_gene: TRBD2
j_gene: TRBJ2-3
v_gene: TRBV18
abundance: NA
CDR3nt: TGTGCCAGCTCATCTAGCGGGGTAGGAGATACGCAGTATTTT
CDR3aa: CASSSSGVGDTQYF

d_gene: TRBD1
j_gene: TRBJ1-2
v_gene: TRBV19
abundance: NA
CDR3nt: TGTGCCAGTCTGGACAGGGGGAACTATGGCTACACCTTC
CDR3aa: CASLDRGNYGYTF

d_gene: NA
j_gene: TRBJ2-7
v_gene: TRBV5-1
abundance: few
CDR3nt: TGCGCCAGCAAAACCGGGCCTCAGGGCTACGAGCAGTACTTC
CDR3aa: CASKTGPQGYEQYF

d_gene: NA
j_gene: TRBJ1-1
v_gene: TRBV5-6
abundance: NA
CDR3nt: TGTGCCAGCAGCTTGCTTTTAGGGGACTTAAACACTGAAGCTTTCTTT
CDR3aa: CASSLLLGDLNTEAFF

d_gene: TRBD1
j_gene: TRBJ1-2
v_gene: TRBV7-2
abundance: few
CDR3nt: TGTGCCAGCAGCAACAGGGGTTCCTATGGCTACACCTTC
CDR3aa: CASSNRGSYGYTF

d_gene: NA
j_gene: TRBJ2-1
v_gene: TRBV9
abundance: NA
CDR3nt: TGTGCCAGCAGCGTAGCCCCGACTACAAACAATGAGCAGTTCTTC
CDR3aa: CASSVAPTTNNEQFF

d_gene: TRBD1
j_gene: TRBJ1-2
v_gene: TRBV18
abundance: few
CDR3nt: TGTGCCAGCTCACCAACGGGACAGGGAAAGTTATATGGCTACACCTTC
CDR3aa: CASSPTGQGKLYGYTF

d_gene: NA
j_gene: TRBJ2-7
v_gene: TRBV11-2
abundance: once
CDR3nt: TGTGCCAGCAGCTCCCAAAGGAGCTCCTACGAGCAGTACTTC
CDR3aa: CASSSQRSSYEQYF

d_gene: TRBD1
j_gene: TRBJ1-5
v_gene: TRBV5-6
abundance: few
CDR3nt: TGTGCCAGCAGTTTTACAGGGGGAGGGAATCAGCCCCAGCATTTT
CDR3aa: CASSFTGGGNQPQHF

d_gene: NA
j_gene: TRBJ2-7
v_gene: TRBV5-5
abundance: NA
CDR3nt: TGTGCCGGCGGGCAGCGGGTTGACGAGCAGTACTTC
CDR3aa: CAGGQRVDEQYF

d_gene: TRBD2
j_gene: TRBJ2-1
v_gene: TRBV11-1
abundance: NA
CDR3nt: TGTGCCAGCAGCCCCGAGGCGGGACTAGCGGGGGAAGAGCAGTTCTTC
CDR3aa: CASSPEAGLAGEEQFF

d_gene: NA
j_gene: TRBJ2-7
v_gene: TRBV6-1
abundance: few
CDR3nt: TGTGCCAGCAGTGAATTGGGGGGGACAGGCTGGTCCTACGAGCAGTACTTC
CDR3aa: CASSELGGTGWSYEQYF

d_gene: NA
j_gene: TRBJ2-7
v_gene: TRBV18
abundance: NA
CDR3nt: TGTGCCAGCTCACCCGCGGGGCCCTCCTACGAGCAGTACTTC
CDR3aa: CASSPAGPSYEQYF

d_gene: TRBD1
j_gene: TRBJ1-5
v_gene: TRBV30
abundance: NA
CDR3nt: TGTGCCTGGAGTGTACTGAACAGGGGGCTCCTTCATAGCAATCAGCCCCAGCATTTT
CDR3aa: CAWSVLNRGLLHSNQPQHF

d_gene: NA
j_gene: TRBJ2-1
v_gene: TRBV18
abundance: NA
CDR3nt: TGTGCCAGCTCACCCGGACAGGGAGGGTACAATGAGCAGTTCTTC
CDR3aa: CASSPGQGGYNEQFF

d_gene: NA
j_gene: TRBJ1-1
v_gene: TRBV29-1
abundance: NA
CDR3nt: TGCAGCGTTGAAAGCGGGGGAAACACTGAAGCTTTCTTT
CDR3aa: CSVESGGNTEAFF

d_gene: NA
j_gene: TRBJ1-3
v_gene: TRBV4-1
abundance: NA
CDR3nt: TGCGCCAGCAGCCAGTCAGGGGCCTTTAACGCTGGAAACACCATATATTTT
CDR3aa: CASSQSGAFNAGNTIYF

d_gene: TRBD1
j_gene: TRBJ2-5
v_gene: TRBV10-2
abundance: NA
CDR3nt: TGCGCCACAGATCCCCAGGGACAGAGCCAAGAGACCCAGTACTTC
CDR3aa: CATDPQGQSQETQYF

d_gene: TRBD1
j_gene: TRBJ1-4
v_gene: TRBV5-4
abundance: few
CDR3nt: TGTGCCAGCAGTCCGAGAGGGGGCCCTAATGAAAAACTGTTTTTT
CDR3aa: CASSPRGGPNEKLFF

d_gene: TRBD1
j_gene: TRBJ2-7
v_gene: TRBV10-1
abundance: NA
CDR3nt: TGCGCCAGCCCCGACCCCCGGGACAGACCTTTTAAAACCGCCTACGAGCAGTACTTC
CDR3aa: CASPDPRDRPFKTAYEQYF

d_gene: TRBD1
j_gene: TRBJ1-2
v_gene: TRBV7-7
abundance: few
CDR3nt: TGTGCCAGCAGCTTAGCAGGACAGGGGGTCAACTATGGCTACACCTTC
CDR3aa: CASSLAGQGVNYGYTF

d_gene: TRBD1
j_gene: TRBJ1-2
v_gene: TRBV6-4
abundance: few
CDR3nt: TGTGCCAGCAGTGAAGGGGACAGTAACCTCTATGGCTACACCTTC
CDR3aa: CASSEGDSNLYGYTF

d_gene: NA
j_gene: TRBJ1-5
v_gene: TRBV5-5
abundance: few
CDR3nt: TGTGCCAGCAGCTCGGTACAGGGCAATCAGCCCCAGCATTTT
CDR3aa: CASSSVQGNQPQHF